The 26 T cell receptor beta chains below come from one sample, sequenced in a study of T cells in Graves' hyperthyroidism and ophthalmopathy. The source material, RNA transcripts, was used to amplify TCR beta CDR3 regions. With the HTBI primer set, the TCR CDR3 went through a first round of RT-PCR. TCRdb passed the multiplex PCR reads through MiXCR, listing each CDR3 protein once. The table includes 650,000 to 750,000 distinct CDR3 sequences, around 13% detected once. The sample consisted of blood. The receptors originated from a woman aged 18-29 years with Graves' hyperthyroidism.

Ten or more counts support this clonotype. V gene TRBV28 combines with J gene TRBJ2-7; D might be TRBD1 (5 bases). V was clipped by 2 bases and J by 6 bases, with 8 bases between them. The CDR3 is 12 residues long. Germline assignment: CDR1 MDHEN and CDR2 SYDVKM. CDR3 loop: CASSLRQFEQYF. As DNA, the CDR3 is TGTGCCAGCAGTTTACGACAGTTCGAGCAGTACTTC.

This clonotype was seen repeatedly, ten times or more. The V gene is TRBV2, the J gene TRBJ2-5; 15 bases map to TRBD2. Per the germline V gene, CDR1 is SNHLY and CDR2 is FYNNEI. After removal of 7 bases from V and 4 bases from J, the junction contained 10 bases not matched to a gene. The CDR3 has 17 residues. This chain's CDR3 is CASKTGGLAGGAETQYF. DNA for the CDR3: TGTGCCAGCAAGACAGGGGGACTAGCGGGAGGAGCAGAGACCCAGTACTTC.

The J gene is TRBJ2-1, the V gene TRBV6-2 or TRBV6-3; tentatively, D is TRBD2 (5 bases). Germline assignment: CDR1 MNHEY and CDR2 SVGEGT. There are 14 residues in the CDR3. V lost 6 bases and J lost 5, with 14 bases in between. CDR3 sequence (DNA): TGTGCCAGCAGCCCCCCCGGGAACGACAATGAGCAGTTCTTC. This gives the protein CASSPPGNDNEQFF.

The chain recombines TRBV7-9 with TRBJ2-5; 9 nucleotides match TRBD2. CDR1 and CDR2 from the germline V gene are SEHNR and FQNEAQ (reference sequence). The CDR3 contains 13 residues. J lost 11 bases, V lost 6 bases, and 10 bases had no gene match. The CDR3 DNA reads TGTGCCAGCAGACCAAGAAAGCGGGAGGTACAGTACTTC. Translated, it gives CASRPRKREVQYF.

The chain combines TRBV7-9 with TRBJ1-2, with 7 bases fitting TRBD1. CDR3 length: 15 amino acids. CDR1 is SEHNR, CDR2 FQNEAQ, per germline (reference sequence). V gave up 4 bases and J gave up 4 bases; unmatched junction bases: 9. In nucleotides, the CDR3 is TGTGCCAGCAGCTCAGACAGGGAGAAGCCCTATGGCTACACCTTC. Translated: CASSSDREKPYGYTF.

This chain connects TRBV5-6 to TRBJ2-5; 8 bases are shared with TRBD2. This CDR3 region has 16 residues. From germline, CDR1 is SGHDT and CDR2 YYEEEE. The ends lost 5 bases at V and 1 base at J; junction bases unmatched: 10. This CDR3 is CASRLSGLAFQETQYF. The CDR3 DNA reads as TGTGCCAGCAGGCTCTCAGGACTAGCCTTCCAAGAGACCCAGTACTTC.

This clonotype was observed at least ten times. The chain combines TRBV20-1 with TRBJ2-7, with D perhaps TRBD2 (7 bases). Trimming cost V 0 bases and J 2 bases, with 23 bases left between them. Germline CDR1 DFQATT, CDR2 SNEGSKA (reference sequence). This CDR3 region has 18 residues. In DNA form, the CDR3 reads TGCAGTGCTAGAGATCCGGAGGGGGGGGGGGTGCAGACCTACGAGCAGTACTTC. This gives the protein CSARDPEGGGVQTYEQYF.

V usage is TRBV27 and J usage is TRBJ1-2; no reliable D call. This CDR3 comprises 13 residues. Germline V gene lookup returns CDR1 MNHEY and CDR2 SMNVEV (reference sequence). V lost 5 bases and J 1 base, leaving 8 bases between the germline ends. The CDR3 loop reads CASSAGYNYGYTF. CDR3 bases: TGTGCCAGCAGTGCAGGATATAACTATGGCTACACCTTC.

This clonotype was picked up many times. The CDR3 sequence: CASSSGTEDEQYF. CDR3 in DNA: TGTGCCAGCAGTTCCGGGACAGAGGACGAGCAGTACTTC. The chain employs TRBV27 and TRBJ2-7; 7 nucleotides match TRBD1. V gave up 4 bases and J gave up 5 bases; unmatched junction bases: 5. Germline CDR1 and CDR2: MNHEY and SMNVEV (reference sequence). This CDR3 has 13 amino acids.

There are many counts of this clonotype. This chain joins TRBV20-1 and TRBJ2-7; D may be TRBD1 (5 bases). Germline V gene data show CDR1 as DFQATT and CDR2 as SNEGSKA (reference sequence). Trimming left V 3 bases short and J 2 bases short, with 14 bases between. The CDR3 loop spans 14 amino acids. Here the CDR3 DNA reads TGCAGTGCTAGGTTGGACACCGACCCCTACGAGCAGTACTTC. Its protein product is CSARLDTDPYEQYF.

Worth noting for this clonotype: A junction end diverges from the germline sequence, so it may reflect a read error. This chain joins TRBV11-2 and TRBJ1-1; a possible D gene is TRBD1 (5 bases). Looked up from germline, CDR1 is SGHAT and CDR2 is FQNNGV. There are 14 residues in the CDR3. Written as DNA, the CDR3 is TGTCCCAGCACCTACTCACGGGGGAGGACTGAAGCTTTCTTT. As protein: CPSTYSRGRTEAFF. Full variable domain (missing parts from reference TRBV11-2 and TRBJ1-1): EAGVAQSPRYKIIEKRQSVAFWCNPISGHATLYWYQQILGQGPKLLIQFQNNGVVDDSQLPKDRFSAERLKGVDSTLKIQPAKLEDSAVYLCPSTYSRGRTEAFFGQGTRLTVV.

This clonotype has at least ten counts. The rearrangement joins TRBV20-1 to TRBJ2-7, with 9 bases that match TRBD2. V shed 3 bases and J 2 bases; nucleotides not matched to a gene: 14. Germline V lookup: CDR1 DFQATT, CDR2 SNEGSKA (reference sequence). The CDR3 totals 17 residues. The DNA of the CDR3 is TGCAGTGCTAGGATGGGCGGGAGGGCCAATATTGCCTACGAGCAGTACTTC. Protein: CSARMGGRANIAYEQYF.

The rearrangement joins TRBV20-1 to TRBJ2-5, with D possibly matching TRBD2 (5 bases). Trimming removed 6 bases at V and 4 bases at J, with 18 bases between. Germline-derived CDR1 and CDR2 are DFQATT and SNEGSKA (reference sequence). This CDR3 is 14 amino acids long. CDR3 sequence (DNA): TGCAGTGCCGGGATGGGAGTGGTCGGAGAGACCCAGTACTTC. Amino acids: CSAGMGVVGETQYF.

This clonotype has a handful of counts. The chain combines TRBV27 with TRBJ2-3; D unresolved. Deletions cut 2 bases from V and 2 bases from J, with 8 bases between. Germline V gives CDR1 MNHEY, CDR2 SMNVEV (reference sequence). The length of the CDR3 is 14 residues. The CDR3 reads CASSLGPHTDTQYF. As DNA, the CDR3 is TGTGCCAGCAGTTTAGGTCCCCACACAGATACGCAGTATTTT.

This clonotype came up many times. The CDR3 coding sequence is TGTGCCAGCAGCGGGGCACAAGAGACCCAGTACTTC. Amino acids: CASSGAQETQYF. J is TRBJ2-5 and V is TRBV9; no clear D. The germline V and J ends were trimmed by 3 bases and 2 bases, with 5 bases remaining between them. Germline assignment: CDR1 SGDLS and CDR2 YYNGEE. This CDR3 is built from 12 residues.

This clonotype has more than one count but fewer than ten. The rearrangement links TRBV5-6 to TRBJ2-2; no clear D. The CDR3 sequence is 14 residues long. Germline V gene lookup returns CDR1 SGHDT and CDR2 YYEEEE. The ends were cut back, 4 bases at V and 0 bases at J, with 7 bases in the middle. CDR3: CASSIEPNTGELFF. CDR3 coding DNA: TGTGCCAGCAGCATCGAACCGAACACCGGGGAGCTGTTTTTT.

This clonotype was seen ten or more times. The V gene is TRBV30, the J gene TRBJ1-4; 7 bases line up with TRBD1. This CDR3 is built from 13 residues. Trimming removed 8 bases from V and 4 bases from J; junction bases left unmatched: 7. CDR1 and CDR2 from the germline V gene are GTSNPN and SVGIG (reference sequence). The CDR3: CAATGANNEKLFF. The DNA for the CDR3 is TGTGCCGCCACAGGGGCTAATAATGAAAAACTGTTTTTT. Supplemented by reference TRBV30 and TRBJ1-4, the full variable domain reads SQTIHQWPATLVQPVGSPLSLECTVEGTSNPNLYWYRQAAGRGLQLLFYSVGIGQISSEVPQNLSASRPQDRQFILSSKKLLLSDSGFYLCAATGANNEKLFFGSGTQLSVL.

This clonotype occurred many times. The chain links TRBV2 to TRBJ2-7, with 7 bases matching TRBD2. The CDR3 has 12 residues. Germline CDR1 SNHLY, CDR2 FYNNEI. V was pared by 10 bases and J by 6 bases, with 9 bases of the junction left unmatched. The CDR3 spells CATGPGGIEQYF. CDR3 in DNA: TGTGCCACCGGTCCGGGAGGAATCGAGCAGTACTTC.

This clonotype was observed many times. V gene TRBV2 combines with J gene TRBJ2-1, with TRBD1 identical over 7 bases. The J segment lost 9 bases and the V segment lost 3 bases, leaving 11 bases of the junction unmatched. Germline loops: CDR1 SNHLY, CDR2 FYNNEI. The CDR3 has 15 residues. CDR3 region: CASSDERTGYFEQFF. Written as DNA, the CDR3 is TGTGCCAGCAGTGATGAGAGGACAGGATACTTTGAGCAGTTCTTC.

The chain employs TRBV29-1 and TRBJ2-7; D assignment may be TRBD1 or TRBD2 (5 bases each). CDR1 and CDR2 from the germline V gene are SQVTM and ANQGSEA. The CDR3 is made up of 15 amino acids. The V end was cut by 1 base, the J end by 6 bases, with 19 bases between. For the CDR3, the DNA is TGCAGCGTTGAAGGGCAGGGAGCACTGAGGCGCGAGCAGTACTTC. Its protein is CSVEGQGALRREQYF.

V is TRBV7-2 and J is TRBJ1-4, with a tentative D call TRBD1 (5 bases). CDR3 length equals 13 residues. Trimming took off 4 bases at V and 7 bases at J, with 10 bases between the two ends. Germline CDR1 SGHTA, CDR2 FQGNSA. The CDR3: CASSSGTVEKLFF. The DNA for the CDR3 is TGTGCCAGCAGCTCCGGGACTGTTGAAAAACTGTTTTTT.

This clonotype appeared many times. This chain uses TRBV20-1 with TRBJ1-2, with 7 bases lining up with TRBD1. The J segment lost 3 bases and the V segment lost 6 bases, leaving 10 bases of the junction unmatched. This CDR3 contains 14 residues. Germline V lookup: CDR1 DFQATT, CDR2 SNEGSKA (reference sequence). The DNA for the CDR3 is TGCAGTGCGTCACAGGGGAAGGGCGACTATGGCTACACCTTC. It is translated as CSASQGKGDYGYTF.

In this sample, this clonotype turned up many times. The chain uses TRBV12-3 or TRBV12-4 and TRBJ1-2; no clear D gene. The CDR3 spans 14 residues. Trimming left V 6 bases short and J 0 bases short, with 11 bases between. The CDR3 loop is CASSLYRANYGYTF. DNA for the CDR3: TGTGCCAGCAGCCTCTATAGAGCTAACTATGGCTACACCTTC.

The rearrangement uses TRBV4-3 and TRBJ2-7; 10 bases align to TRBD1. Trimming took 4 bases from V and 2 from J; bases not matched to a gene: 5. The germline V gene encodes CDR1 LGHNA and CDR2 YSLEER. This CDR3 spans 15 amino acids. Written as DNA, the CDR3 is TGCGCCAGCAGCCTAAGGACAGGGGGAACCTACGAGCAGTACTTC. Encoded protein: CASSLRTGGTYEQYF.

This clonotype was found many times. This chain links TRBV28 with TRBJ1-1; a possible D gene is TRBD1 (6 bases). With 5 bases removed from V and 5 bases from J, the gap between germline ends came to 21 bases. This CDR3 comprises 16 residues. The germline V gene has CDR1 MDHEN and CDR2 SYDVKM. CDR3 DNA: TGTGCCAGCAGTGATTGGGACTGGGGGCCCGGAACTGAAGCTTTCTTT. Its protein is CASSDWDWGPGTEAFF.

This clonotype was recorded at least ten times. This chain joins TRBV7-9 and TRBJ2-1; D ambiguous. This CDR3 region has 16 residues. Germline loops: CDR1 SEHNR, CDR2 FQNEAQ (reference sequence). V was pared by 0 bases and J by 5 bases, with 14 bases between. The CDR3 region is CASSLAFGVTHNEQFF. The CDR3 DNA sequence: TGTGCCAGCAGCTTAGCCTTCGGCGTTACCCACAATGAGCAGTTCTTC. Drawing the rest from reference TRBV7-9 and TRBJ2-1, the complete variable domain is DTGVSQNPRHKITKRGQNVTFRCDPISEHNRLYWYRQTLGQGPEFLTYFQNEAQLEKSRLLSDRFSAERPKGSFSTLEIQRTEQGDSAMYLCASSLAFGVTHNEQFFGPGTRLTVL.